This T cell receptor (beta chain) is drawn from a study of T cells in Graves' hyperthyroidism and ophthalmopathy. Overall study results and limits: The blood repertoire included most of the expanded thyroid clonotypes above 0.001.

Germline V gene sequence: CDR1 LNHDA, CDR2 SQIVND (reference sequence). This CDR3 comprises 14 residues. V shed 5 bases and J 3 bases; nucleotides not matched to a gene: 4. On this clonotype: Antigen: not known.

Amplified TCR beta CDR3 regions derived from RNA transcripts. First-round RT-PCR targeting the TCR CDR3 was performed with the HTBI primer set. TCRdb passed the multiplex PCR reads through MiXCR, listing each CDR3 protein once. The repertoire holds 350,000 to 400,000 distinct CDR3 sequences, with approximately 15% as singletons. For Graves' hyperthyroidism to be stable, ophthalmopathy could not progress within 18 months. Recently diagnosed hyperthyroidism of less than 2 months' duration affected patients aged 18 to 65. Clinical symptoms, serum thyroxine and TRAb, thyroid ultrasound and orbital computed tomography together formed the diagnostic basis.

Sequenced input: blood. The sequence derives from a woman in her sixties or seventies with Graves' hyperthyroidism. The chain carries TRBV19 and TRBJ2-1; 7 positions match TRBD2. CDR3 coding DNA: TGTGCCAGTAGTTTCGGACTAGTCTACAATGAGCAGTTCTTC. It is translated as CASSFGLVYNEQFF.